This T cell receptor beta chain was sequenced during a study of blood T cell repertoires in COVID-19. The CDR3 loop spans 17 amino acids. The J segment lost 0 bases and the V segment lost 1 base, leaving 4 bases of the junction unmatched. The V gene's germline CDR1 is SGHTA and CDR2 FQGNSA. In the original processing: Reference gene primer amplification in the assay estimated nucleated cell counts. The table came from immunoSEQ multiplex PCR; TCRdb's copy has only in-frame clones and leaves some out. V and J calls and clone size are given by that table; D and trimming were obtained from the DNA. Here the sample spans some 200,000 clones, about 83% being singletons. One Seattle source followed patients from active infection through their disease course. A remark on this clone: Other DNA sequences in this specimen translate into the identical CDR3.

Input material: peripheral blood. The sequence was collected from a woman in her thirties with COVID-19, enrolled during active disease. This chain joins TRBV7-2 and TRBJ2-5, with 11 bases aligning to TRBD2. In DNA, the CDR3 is TGTGCCAGCAGCTTAGATCTAGCGGGAGGATACCAAGAGACCCAGTACTTC. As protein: CASSLDLAGGYQETQYF.